This T cell receptor (beta chain) was sequenced for a study of shared clonotypes between healthy human individuals. Overall study results and limits: Non-shared clonotypes displayed generation probabilities falling below those of clonotypes present in all four donors. The naive CD4 repertoires of a handful of donors were compared, and about 5% of clonotypes were shared. The study generally estimated greater richness for naive than memory subsets.

TCRdb keeps only in-frame clones here, not all; method: immunoSEQ multiplex PCR. The profile covers some 2,500,000 clones, with 85% to 95% appearing a single time and around 0.4% taken by the ten largest. In regard to this clone: Its target is unknown.

Germline CDR1 is ENHRY and CDR2 is SYGVKD. Trimming cost V 3 bases and J 8 bases; bases outside gene matches: 9. The CDR3 has 16 residues. The sequence came from a man in his late teens or twenties in good health. Some clones in this sample may be carry-over from other donors' samples. Sequencing was carried out using naive CD4+ T cells from PBMCs. This sample's subset: CD45RA+ positively selected. This rearrangement joins TRBV10-3 to TRBJ2-1, with 11 positions matching TRBD1. The chain's CDR3 is CAISDPGTGGTDEQFF. The CDR3 region has the DNA TGTGCCATCAGTGATCCCGGGACAGGGGGAACGGATGAGCAGTTCTTC.